A selection of T cell receptor beta chains follows, all from one sample in a study of shared clonotypes between healthy human individuals. This table comes from immunoSEQ multiplex PCR, and its TCRdb copy is limited to in-frame clones, with some not included. The table records millions of clones, around 96% of them present only once. The specimen was naive CD8+ T cells sorted from blood. The receptor source for this set is a man aged 18 to 29 in good health. CDR3s include the opening cysteine and the closing phenylalanine or tryptophan. A D gene is named only where the DNA matches it firmly. Clone size is not always given. Where it is, it says once, few, many or a class for expanded clones.

D gene: .
clone size: .
J gene: TRBJ1-4
V gene: TRBV2
CDR3 protein: CASVPQSGQGYEKLFF
CDR3 DNA: TGTGCCAGCGTACCACAGTCGGGCCAAGGCTATGAAAAACTGTTTTTT

D gene: .
clone size: .
J gene: TRBJ2-3
V gene: TRBV6-1
CDR3 protein: CASSERVGSFTDTQYF
CDR3 DNA: TGTGCCAGCAGTGAACGCGTCGGAAGCTTCACAGATACGCAGTATTTT

D gene: .
clone size: .
J gene: TRBJ2-3
V gene: TRBV19
CDR3 protein: CASSSRPYAAEYTDTQYF
CDR3 DNA: TGTGCCAGTAGTTCCCGACCCTACGCAGCGGAATACACAGATACGCAGTATTTT

D gene: .
clone size: .
J gene: TRBJ1-4
V gene: TRBV2
CDR3 protein: CASSEQGRDEKLFF
CDR3 DNA: TGTGCCAGCAGTGAACAGGGCAGGGATGAAAAACTGTTTTTT

D gene: .
clone size: .
J gene: TRBJ1-2
V gene: TRBV4-3
CDR3 protein: CASSQERTVIYGYTF
CDR3 DNA: TGCGCCAGCAGCCAAGAAAGGACAGTAATCTATGGCTACACCTTC

D gene: TRBD2
clone size: .
J gene: TRBJ2-2
V gene: TRBV7-9
CDR3 protein: CASSLVGLDFGELFF
CDR3 DNA: TGTGCCAGCAGCTTAGTGGGACTAGACTTCGGGGAGCTGTTTTTT

D gene: .
clone size: few
J gene: TRBJ2-3
V gene: TRBV5-4
CDR3 protein: CASSLWSGGTDTQYF
CDR3 DNA: TGTGCCAGCAGCTTGTGGAGCGGAGGCACAGATACGCAGTATTTT

D gene: TRBD1
clone size: .
J gene: TRBJ1-4
V gene: TRBV5-4
CDR3 protein: CASSLSPGGEEKLFF
CDR3 DNA: TGTGCCAGCAGCCTCAGCCCAGGGGGCGAGGAAAAACTGTTTTTT

D gene: .
clone size: once
J gene: TRBJ1-2
V gene: TRBV5-6
CDR3 protein: CASSPGSSVYGYTF
CDR3 DNA: TGTGCCAGCAGCCCCGGGAGCAGCGTCTATGGCTACACCTTC

D gene: TRBD2
clone size: .
J gene: TRBJ2-7
V gene: TRBV27
CDR3 protein: CASSLSGRYEQYF
CDR3 DNA: TGTGCCAGCAGCCTTAGCGGGAGGTACGAGCAGTACTTC

D gene: .
clone size: .
J gene: TRBJ2-1
V gene: TRBV4-3
CDR3 protein: CASSQEGTLSAYNEQFF
CDR3 DNA: TGCGCCAGCAGCCAAGAGGGGACTCTAAGCGCCTACAATGAGCAGTTCTTC

D gene: .
clone size: .
J gene: TRBJ2-7
V gene: TRBV5-6
CDR3 protein: CASSQGLLGEQYF
CDR3 DNA: TGTGCCAGCAGCCAGGGACTTCTGGGCGAGCAGTACTTC

D gene: .
clone size: .
J gene: TRBJ2-3
V gene: TRBV28
CDR3 protein: CASSPNTVKAGLSTDTQYF
CDR3 DNA: TGTGCCAGCAGTCCTAATACAGTGAAAGCGGGTCTAAGCACAGATACGCAGTATTTT

D gene: .
clone size: .
J gene: TRBJ2-7
V gene: TRBV28
CDR3 protein: CASSERDTNYEQYF
CDR3 DNA: TGTGCCAGCAGTGAGAGGGACACGAACTACGAGCAGTACTTC

D gene: .
clone size: .
J gene: TRBJ2-7
V gene: TRBV7-9
CDR3 protein: CASSLGVDEQYF
CDR3 DNA: TGTGCCAGCAGCTTAGGGGTGGACGAGCAGTACTTC

D gene: .
clone size: .
J gene: TRBJ2-2
V gene: TRBV5-6
CDR3 protein: CASSSTGELFF
CDR3 DNA: TGTGCCAGCAGTTCCACCGGGGAGCTGTTTTTT

D gene: TRBD1
clone size: .
J gene: TRBJ2-7
V gene: TRBV7-9
CDR3 protein: CASSLYGTGDYEQYF
CDR3 DNA: TGTGCCAGCAGCTTATATGGGACAGGGGACTACGAGCAGTACTTC

D gene: .
clone size: once
J gene: TRBJ2-7
V gene: TRBV4-3
CDR3 protein: CASSQGAGQSSYEQYF
CDR3 DNA: TGCGCCAGCAGCCAAGGAGCGGGACAGTCCTCCTACGAGCAGTACTTC

D gene: .
clone size: .
J gene: TRBJ1-3
V gene: TRBV6-6
CDR3 protein: CASSFRGRGGSDTIYF
CDR3 DNA: TGTGCCAGCAGTTTCCGAGGCAGGGGAGGTTCAGACACCATATATTTT

D gene: .
clone size: .
J gene: TRBJ2-7
V gene: TRBV19
CDR3 protein: CASSMDGIGLGGGLKQYF
CDR3 DNA: TGTGCCAGTAGTATGGATGGCATCGGCCTCGGAGGGGGCCTAAAGCAGTACTTC

D gene: TRBD2
clone size: .
J gene: TRBJ2-3
V gene: TRBV10-2
CDR3 protein: CASTGTTADTQYF
CDR3 DNA: TGCGCCAGCACCGGGACTACCGCAGATACGCAGTATTTT

D gene: .
clone size: .
J gene: TRBJ1-2
V gene: TRBV5-6
CDR3 protein: CASSFGSNYGYTF
CDR3 DNA: TGTGCCAGCAGCTTCGGTTCCAACTATGGCTACACCTTC

D gene: .
clone size: .
J gene: TRBJ2-7
V gene: TRBV21-1
CDR3 protein: CASSKKLGSGRAKYEQYF
CDR3 DNA: TGTGCCAGCAGCAAAAAATTGGGAAGCGGGAGGGCCAAATACGAGCAGTACTTC

D gene: TRBD1
clone size: .
J gene: TRBJ1-2
V gene: TRBV11-2
CDR3 protein: CASSLDVGGALWGYTF
CDR3 DNA: TGTGCCAGCAGCTTAGATGTAGGGGGCGCATTATGGGGCTACACCTTC

D gene: .
clone size: .
J gene: TRBJ2-7
V gene: TRBV11-2
CDR3 protein: CASSLDQLLKSYEQYF
CDR3 DNA: TGTGCCAGCAGCTTAGATCAGCTTCTAAAGTCCTACGAGCAGTACTTC

D gene: .
clone size: .
J gene: TRBJ2-2
V gene: TRBV6-5
CDR3 protein: CASRSFVTGELFF
CDR3 DNA: TGTGCCAGCAGGTCCTTCGTCACCGGGGAGCTGTTTTTT

D gene: TRBD1
clone size: once
J gene: TRBJ1-4
V gene: TRBV2
CDR3 protein: CAWPGQGVNDEKLFF
CDR3 DNA: TGTGCCTGGCCGGGACAGGGTGTAAACGATGAAAAACTGTTTTTT

D gene: .
clone size: .
J gene: TRBJ1-4
V gene: TRBV10-1
CDR3 protein: CASSESGQENEKLFF
CDR3 DNA: TGCGCCAGCAGTGAGTCGGGGCAGGAGAATGAAAAACTGTTTTTT

D gene: .
clone size: .
J gene: TRBJ1-5
V gene: TRBV19
CDR3 protein: CASRPAVYSNQPQHF
CDR3 DNA: TGTGCCAGTCGCCCGGCGGTCTATAGCAATCAGCCCCAGCATTTT

D gene: .
clone size: .
J gene: TRBJ2-1
V gene: TRBV6-5
CDR3 protein: CSSSSRTGYNEQFF
CDR3 DNA: TGTTCCAGCAGTTCCCGGACCGGGTACAATGAGCAGTTCTTC

D gene: TRBD2
clone size: .
J gene: TRBJ2-5
V gene: TRBV10-2
CDR3 protein: CASSATSGQETQYF
CDR3 DNA: TGCGCCAGCAGTGCGACTAGCGGGCAAGAGACCCAGTACTTC

D gene: .
clone size: .
J gene: TRBJ2-6
V gene: TRBV9
CDR3 protein: CASSVGAGANVLTF
CDR3 DNA: TGTGCCAGCAGCGTAGGGGCTGGGGCCAACGTCCTGACTTTC

D gene: .
clone size: .
J gene: TRBJ2-7
V gene: TRBV28
CDR3 protein: CASSLSPASLDEQYF
CDR3 DNA: TGTGCCAGCAGTTTGTCCCCCGCCTCCTTAGACGAGCAGTACTTC

D gene: TRBD1
clone size: .
J gene: TRBJ2-1
V gene: TRBV9
CDR3 protein: CASSARGRIKDEQFF
CDR3 DNA: TGTGCCAGCAGCGCCAGGGGGCGGATAAAGGATGAGCAGTTCTTC

D gene: .
clone size: .
J gene: TRBJ2-6
V gene: TRBV7-6
CDR3 protein: CASSLGRFSGANVLTF
CDR3 DNA: TGTGCCAGCAGCTTAGGGCGATTCTCTGGGGCCAACGTCCTGACTTTC

D gene: TRBD2
clone size: .
J gene: TRBJ2-7
V gene: TRBV4-1
CDR3 protein: CASSPRLAGDYEQYF
CDR3 DNA: TGCGCCAGCAGCCCCCGACTAGCGGGAGACTACGAGCAGTACTTC

D gene: TRBD1
clone size: .
J gene: TRBJ1-4
V gene: TRBV2
CDR3 protein: CASITGQGQREKLFF
CDR3 DNA: TGTGCCAGCATTACCGGACAGGGGCAAAGGGAAAAACTGTTTTTT

D gene: .
clone size: .
J gene: TRBJ2-7
V gene: TRBV28
CDR3 protein: CASSLVPDVFYEQYF
CDR3 DNA: TGTGCCAGCAGTTTAGTCCCAGACGTTTTCTACGAGCAGTACTTC

D gene: TRBD1
clone size: .
J gene: TRBJ2-7
V gene: TRBV7-2
CDR3 protein: CASSDGQGAHEQYF
CDR3 DNA: TGTGCCAGCAGCGATGGACAGGGGGCCCACGAGCAGTACTTC

D gene: .
clone size: .
J gene: TRBJ1-1
V gene: TRBV28
CDR3 protein: CASSHSDGWLMNTEAFF
CDR3 DNA: TGTGCCAGCAGTCATTCGGACGGCTGGTTAATGAACACTGAAGCTTTCTTT

D gene: .
clone size: .
J gene: TRBJ2-3
V gene: TRBV11-2
CDR3 protein: CASSSTGAGTDTQYF
CDR3 DNA: TGTGCCAGCAGCTCCACCGGGGCAGGCACAGATACGCAGTATTTT

D gene: .
clone size: .
J gene: TRBJ2-7
V gene: TRBV19
CDR3 protein: CASSIGSEGGAYEQYF
CDR3 DNA: TGTGCCAGTAGTATAGGATCCGAGGGCGGGGCCTACGAGCAGTACTTC

D gene: TRBD2
clone size: once
J gene: TRBJ2-1
V gene: TRBV4-1
CDR3 protein: CASSRTSGSSYNEQFF
CDR3 DNA: TGCGCCAGCAGCCGGACTAGCGGGAGCTCCTACAATGAGCAGTTCTTC

D gene: TRBD2
clone size: .
J gene: TRBJ2-1
V gene: TRBV9
CDR3 protein: CASRTSGSHEQFF
CDR3 DNA: TGTGCCAGCCGCACTAGCGGGAGCCATGAGCAGTTCTTC